The clone carrying this T cell receptor beta chain was recorded once. Its specificity is not known. The sample comes from a study of T cell responses to AZD1222 COVID-19 vaccine. Study-wide results and caveats: Unmutated regions of variants are reportedly targeted by nearly half of spike-specific TCRs.

The CDR3 loop spans 14 amino acids. Germline V gene sequence: CDR1 MNHEY, CDR2 SVGAGI. Trimming removed 5 bases from V and 3 bases from J, with 11 bases in between. Here immunoSEQ multiplex PCR was the method, and the copy in TCRdb shows in-frame clones only, minus some. The sample consists of roughly 140,000 clones, roughly 92% of them appearing once. The chain has TRBV6-5 and TRBJ1-5; perhaps TRBD1 as D (6 bases). The sample was peripheral blood, taken 28 days after the second AZD1222 dose. The clonotype comes from an adult who received the AZD1222 COVID-19 vaccine. The CDR3 loop reads CASSPAGANQPQHF. The CDR3 region has the DNA TGTGCCAGCAGTCCCGCAGGGGCCAATCAGCCCCAGCATTTT.